The 27 T cell receptor beta chains in this list originate from one sample, sequenced in a study of OX40 agonist ivuxolimab in advanced cancers. Clones were read by immunoSEQ multiplex PCR, and TCRdb kept only the in-frame ones, dropping some. The table has more than 80,000 clones, 65% to 90% seen once. The material sequenced was CD4+ or CD8+ T cells sorted from blood, taken in a trial of the OX40 agonist ivuxolimab. The receptors were sampled from an adult with an advanced solid tumor such as melanoma, head and neck, liver or kidney cancer.

This chain joins TRBV5-1 and TRBJ2-6; D gene ambiguous. This CDR3 has 16 residues. V lost 2 bases and J lost 1, with 10 bases in between. Germline V gives CDR1 SGHRS, CDR2 YFSETQ. The CDR3 nucleotides read TGCGCCAGCAGCTTCTGGCCCTCATCTGGGGCCAACGTCCTGACTTTC. Translated, it gives CASSFWPSSGANVLTF. The whole variable domain, remainder taken from reference TRBV5-1 and TRBJ2-6, is KAGVTQTPRYLIKTRGQQVTLSCSPISGHRSVSWYQQTPGQGLQFLFEYFSETQRNKGNFPGRFSGRQFSNSRSEMNVSTLELGDSALYLCASSFWPSSGANVLTFGAGSRLTVL.

The rearrangement joins TRBV19 to TRBJ2-2; 7 bases line up with TRBD1. The CDR3 covers 14 residues. Germline V lookup: CDR1 LNHDA, CDR2 SQIVND (reference sequence). V shed 4 bases, J shed 2 bases, and the junction held 1 base outside the gene matches. The CDR3 sequence: CASSRQGNTGELFF. CDR3 DNA: TGTGCCAGTAGTAGACAGGGCAACACCGGGGAGCTGTTTTTT.

This sequence joins TRBV11-2 and TRBJ2-3, with a tentative D call TRBD2 (7 bases). The V and J ends lost 0 bases and 3 bases respectively, with 22 bases between them. The CDR3 extends over 19 amino acids. The germline V gene has CDR1 SGHAT and CDR2 FQNNGV. The CDR3: CASSLDGPRGAGVTDTQYF. The CDR3 DNA is TGTGCCAGCAGCTTAGATGGTCCTCGGGGGGCGGGAGTTACAGATACGCAGTATTTT.

In this sample, this clone turned up once. The rearrangement joins TRBV7-6 to TRBJ1-5, with 8 bases lining up with TRBD1. Germline V gene sequence: CDR1 SGHVS, CDR2 FNYEAQ. The CDR3 runs 15 residues. V shed 0 bases, J shed 5 bases, and the junction held 3 bases outside the gene matches. This CDR3 is CASSLAAQGDQPQHF. The CDR3 region has the DNA TGTGCCAGCAGCTTAGCGGCACAGGGGGATCAGCCCCAGCATTTT.

The V call is TRBV28, the J call TRBJ1-5; no clear D gene. CDR1 MDHEN and CDR2 SYDVKM come from the germline V gene. With 5 bases removed from V and 7 bases from J, the gap between germline ends came to 9 bases. CDR3 length equals 12 residues. Here the CDR3 reads CASSPLEQPQHF. CDR3 nucleotides: TGTGCCAGCAGTCCGTTGGAACAGCCCCAGCATTTT.

J is TRBJ1-1 and V is TRBV18; TRBD1 matches at 11 bases. The CDR3 covers 15 residues. Germline V lookup: CDR1 KGHSH, CDR2 LQKENI. Trimming at V came to 5 bases and at J to 5 bases, leaving 7 bases not matched to a gene. The CDR3 protein is CASSKGQGGLTEAFF. CDR3 coding DNA: TGTGCCAGCTCAAAGGGACAGGGGGGATTAACTGAAGCTTTCTTT.

This chain connects TRBV9 to TRBJ2-1; TRBD2 matches at 10 bases. The CDR3 totals 16 residues. Germline CDR1 and CDR2: SGDLS and YYNGEE. The V and J ends lost 0 bases and 10 bases, in that order; junction bases with no gene match: 10. The CDR3 DNA follows: TGTGCCAGCAGCGTAGATGTGGCTAGCGGGAGACGAGAGCAGTTCTTC. Encoded protein: CASSVDVASGRREQFF.

The chain combines TRBV5-1 with TRBJ2-7; either TRBD1 or TRBD2 may supply D (6 bases each). Looked up from germline, CDR1 is SGHRS and CDR2 is YFSETQ. The CDR3 is 15 residues long. V was clipped by 2 bases and J by 4 bases, with 16 bases between them. The CDR3 DNA follows: TGCGCCAGCAGCTTAAGGGGGGCGCTCCCTTACGAGCAGTACTTC. Translation gives CASSLRGALPYEQYF. The full variable domain, with the rest looked up from reference TRBV5-1 and TRBJ2-7, is KAGVTQTPRYLIKTRGQQVTLSCSPISGHRSVSWYQQTPGQGLQFLFEYFSETQRNKGNFPGRFSGRQFSNSRSEMNVSTLELGDSALYLCASSLRGALPYEQYFGPGTRLTVT.

The chain carries TRBV19 and TRBJ2-7, with 9 positions matching TRBD2. Trimming took 5 bases from V and 0 from J; bases not matched to a gene: 2. The CDR3 consists of 14 residues. Per the germline V gene, CDR1 is LNHDA and CDR2 is SQIVND (reference sequence). CDR3 protein: CASSAGGSSYEQYF. As DNA, the CDR3 is TGTGCCAGTAGTGCGGGAGGGAGCTCCTACGAGCAGTACTTC.

The rearrangement joins TRBV11-2 to TRBJ2-7; no reliable D call. CDR1 and CDR2 (germline): SGHAT, FQNNGV. The V and J ends lost 1 base and 0 bases respectively, with 7 bases between them. The CDR3 is made up of 14 amino acids. The CDR3 spells CASSLVGSSYEQYF. For the CDR3, the DNA is TGTGCCAGCAGCTTAGTGGGTTCCTCCTACGAGCAGTACTTC. Supplemented by reference TRBV11-2 and TRBJ2-7, the full variable domain reads EAGVAQSPRYKIIEKRQSVAFWCNPISGHATLYWYQQILGQGPKLLIQFQNNGVVDDSQLPKDRFSAERLKGVDSTLKIQPAKLEDSAVYLCASSLVGSSYEQYFGPGTRLTVT.

Worth noting for this clone: One end of the junction is discordant with germline, which a read error may explain. The chain couples TRBV10-1 to TRBJ1-5, with D possibly TRBD1 on 5 matching bases. CDR1 WNHNN and CDR2 SYGVQD come from the germline V gene (reference sequence). This CDR3 comprises 16 residues. The CDR3 nucleotides read TGCGCCAGCAGTCAAGACCCGGGACTGGTTAATCGGCCCCAGCATTTT. Its translation is CASSQDPGLVNRPQHF.

This clone turned up a few times. This chain joins TRBV5-6 and TRBJ1-2, with D unclear. The germline V gene has CDR1 SGHDT and CDR2 YYEEEE. V lost 4 bases and J 4 bases, leaving 8 bases between the germline ends. The CDR3 runs to 12 residues. The CDR3, as DNA: TGTGCCAGCAGCGCAGGCCCCTATGGCTACACCTTC. It specifies CASSAGPYGYTF. The whole variable domain, remainder taken from reference TRBV5-6 and TRBJ1-2, is DAGVTQSPTHLIKTRGQQVTLRCSPKSGHDTVSWYQQALGQGPQFIFQYYEEEERQRGNFPDRFSGHQFPNYSSELNVNALLLGDSALYLCASSAGPYGYTFGSGTRLTVV.

The chain has TRBV5-4 and TRBJ1-4; TRBD1 might be the D (6 bases). CDR1 and CDR2 from the germline V gene are SGHNT and YYREEE (reference sequence). CDR3 size: 15 residues. Between the trimmed V and J ends, which lost 0 bases and 3 bases, there was a span of 9 bases. In DNA form, the CDR3 reads TGTGCCAGCAGCTTGGGAGGGGGGTCTAATGAAAAACTGTTTTTT. Amino acid sequence: CASSLGGGSNEKLFF. Using reference TRBV5-4 and TRBJ1-4 for the parts outside the CDR3, the full variable domain is ETGVTQSPTHLIKTRGQQVTLRCSSQSGHNTVSWYQQALGQGPQFIFQYYREEENGRGNFPPRFSGLQFPNYSSELNVNALELDDSALYLCASSLGGGSNEKLFFGSGTQLSVL.

This clone was counted a single time. V usage is TRBV6-1 and J usage is TRBJ1-2, with no clear D. The CDR3 spans 14 residues. Per the germline V gene, CDR1 is MNHNS and CDR2 is SASEGT. V was shortened by 2 bases and J by 7 bases, with 14 bases between the two germline ends. This CDR3 is CASSESRASGGYTF. The CDR3, as DNA: TGTGCCAGCAGTGAAAGTCGGGCGTCGGGTGGCTACACCTTC.

The rearrangement joins TRBV19 to TRBJ2-3, with D unclear. V lost 3 bases, J lost 2 bases, and 21 bases lay in between. The CDR3 spans 18 residues. From germline, CDR1 is LNHDA and CDR2 SQIVND (reference sequence). The CDR3 sequence is CASSMELISRSITDTQYF. In DNA form, the CDR3 reads TGTGCCAGTAGTATGGAACTGATAAGTAGGAGTATCACAGATACGCAGTATTTT.

The rearrangement uses TRBV27 and TRBJ2-6, with D possibly TRBD1 on 6 matching bases. V was cut by 2 bases and J by 3 bases, with 20 bases left in between. This CDR3 has 19 residues. Germline CDR1 and CDR2: MNHEY and SMNVEV (reference sequence). The CDR3 DNA sequence: TGTGCCAGCAGTTTACTAGGGTTTACAGGGAGCGGTGGGGCCAACGTCCTGACTTTC. Translated: CASSLLGFTGSGGANVLTF.

The chain recombines TRBV7-8 with TRBJ1-4, with no clear D. The CDR3 runs to 15 residues. Trimming took off 5 bases at V and 2 bases at J, with 12 bases between the two ends. Germline lookup yields CDR1 SGHVS and CDR2 FQNEAQ. This CDR3 reads CASSLGHSTNEKLFF. In nucleotides, the CDR3 is TGTGCCAGCAGCCTAGGGCATTCCACTAATGAAAAACTGTTTTTT.

The J gene is TRBJ2-2, the V gene TRBV29-1; D remains unclear. The V gene's germline CDR1 is SQVTM and CDR2 ANQGSEA. The germline V and J ends were trimmed by 6 bases and 1 base, with 15 bases remaining between them. CDR3 length equals 15 residues. The CDR3 bases are TGCAGCGTCCCGGGCCGGAGAGGGAACACCGGGGAGCTGTTTTTT. Translated, it gives CSVPGRRGNTGELFF.

The chain is built from TRBV4-1 and TRBJ2-7; D is possibly TRBD1 (8 bases). The CDR3 loop spans 15 amino acids. V lost 3 bases and J 2 bases, leaving 14 bases between the germline ends. Germline V gene data show CDR1 as MGHRA and CDR2 as YSYEKL. The DNA for the CDR3 is TGCGCCAGCAGCCAGGGGGGGGGACAGGCCTACGAGCAGTACTTC. Translating it yields CASSQGGGQAYEQYF.

The genes are TRBV2 and TRBJ2-3; D is uncertain. This CDR3 region has 15 residues. V was pared by 1 base and J by 0 bases, with 8 bases between. The germline CDR1 and CDR2 sequences are SNHLY and FYNNEI. The CDR3 loop is CASSEEAASTDTQYF. The CDR3 DNA reads TGTGCCAGCAGTGAAGAGGCGGCTAGCACAGATACGCAGTATTTT.

This chain links TRBV7-9 with TRBJ1-2; the match to TRBD1 covers 8 bases. Germline V gene data show CDR1 as SEHNR and CDR2 as FQNEAQ (reference sequence). The CDR3 spans 14 residues. Germline trimming cut 5 bases from V and 7 bases from J; bases unmatched to any gene: 9. The CDR3 coding sequence is TGTGCCAGCAGCCCCGCAGGGGGCGCTTCTGGCTACACCTTC. Its translation: CASSPAGGASGYTF.

The rearrangement links TRBV9 to TRBJ1-2; 7 bases align to TRBD1. The junction had 5 bases not matched to a gene; V was cut back by 4 bases and J by 2 bases. The germline V gene has CDR1 SGDLS and CDR2 YYNGEE. CDR3 length equals 14 residues. This CDR3 is CASSPGQANYGYTF. The CDR3 bases are TGTGCCAGCAGCCCCGGACAGGCCAACTATGGCTACACCTTC.

This sequence joins TRBV27 and TRBJ1-1; D unclear. Between the trimmed V and J ends, which lost 6 bases and 2 bases, there was a span of 16 bases. This CDR3 has 15 amino acids. Germline V gives CDR1 MNHEY, CDR2 SMNVEV (reference sequence). The CDR3 coding sequence is TGTGCCAGCAGCCCTTATGGGTTGGGTAACACTGAAGCTTTCTTT. Residues: CASSPYGLGNTEAFF.

The chain combines TRBV30 with TRBJ2-7; D not certain. The germline V gene has CDR1 GTSNPN and CDR2 SVGIG (reference sequence). The CDR3 runs to 14 residues. Trimming shortened V by 1 base and J by 2 bases, and 12 bases separated the two germline ends. The CDR3 nucleotides read TGTGCCTGGAGTGGATACAATTTGGCCTACGAGCAGTACTTC. It yields the protein CAWSGYNLAYEQYF. The complete variable domain, with remaining parts taken from reference TRBV30 and TRBJ2-7, reads SQTIHQWPATLVQPVGSPLSLECTVEGTSNPNLYWYRQAAGRGLQLLFYSVGIGQISSEVPQNLSASRPQDRQFILSSKKLLLSDSGFYLCAWSGYNLAYEQYFGPGTRLTVT.

V is TRBV6-1 and J is TRBJ2-7; 9 bases align to TRBD1. The CDR3 consists of 15 residues. The ends lost 6 bases at V and 5 bases at J; junction bases unmatched: 11. Germline-derived CDR1 and CDR2 are MNHNS and SASEGT. CDR3 sequence reads: CASSPPTGTGHEQYF. The CDR3 DNA sequence: TGTGCCAGCAGCCCCCCGACCGGGACAGGGCACGAGCAGTACTTC.

This chain uses TRBV6-1 with TRBJ1-2, with TRBD1 identical over 10 bases. The length of the CDR3 is 14 residues. Germline V gives CDR1 MNHNS, CDR2 SASEGT. DNA for the CDR3: TGTTCTGTGGGACAGGGGCCGGAGCGAGGAGGCTACACCTTC. It is translated as CSVGQGPERGGYTF.

This clone was observed a single time. The V call is TRBV6-5, the J call TRBJ2-2; 7 nucleotides line up with TRBD1. V dropped 0 bases and J dropped 6; count of bases not matched to a gene: 4. This CDR3 is 15 amino acids long. In germline, CDR1 is MNHEY, CDR2 SVGAGI. As DNA, the CDR3 is TGTGCCAGCAGTTACTCGACAGGGCAGGCCGGGGAGCTGTTTTTT. Protein product: CASSYSTGQAGELFF.